This TCR beta chain was obtained from a study of T-cell memory formation after mild COVID-19. The germline CDR1 and CDR2 sequences are SNHLY and FYNNEI. The CDR3 totals 13 residues. J was trimmed by 2 bases and V by 6 bases; bases with no gene match: 4. Details on this clonotype: Its antigen is undetermined.

TCRdb reanalysed the 5' RACE reads using MiXCR and keeps one entry per CDR3 protein. The table lists 100,000 to 150,000 distinct CDR3 sequences, about 6% of them singletons, with 2% to 2.5% in the top ten. Study observations and caveats: Clones shrinking between day 15 and 85 showed a balanced CD4/CD8 split, and those that grew later tilted toward CD4+. Proof of SARS-CoV-2 specificity was absent for the second-wave clones that crested on day 37.

The clonotype originates from an adult woman who had mild COVID-19 (a few samples of this study predate the infection). Cell type and time point are not known. The chain recombines TRBV2 with TRBJ2-7; 7 bases are shared with TRBD1. The sequencing input was PBMCs or a T cell subset sorted from them (not recorded which). CDR3 amino acids: CASRQGQPYEQYF. CDR3 nucleotides: TGTGCCAGCAGACAGGGACAGCCCTACGAGCAGTACTTC. Combining the CDR3 with reference TRBV2 and TRBJ2-7 gives the whole variable domain EPEVTQTPSHQVTQMGQEVILRCVPISNHLYFYWYRQILGQKVEFLVSFYNNEISEKSEIFDDQFSVERPDGSNFTLKIRSTKLEDSAMYFCASRQGQPYEQYFGPGTRLTVT.